The 4 T cell receptor beta chains below all came from one sample that was sequenced in a study of shared clonotypes between healthy human individuals. This table comes from immunoSEQ multiplex PCR, and its TCRdb copy is limited to in-frame clones, with some not included. This table holds 500,000 to 550,000 clones, roughly 95% found once. The sample consisted of naive CD4+ T cells sorted from blood. Subset in this sample: CD45RA+ positively selected. Receptors were obtained from a woman aged 30 to 39 in good health.

The rearrangement joins TRBV4-1 to TRBJ2-7; possible D gene TRBD1, 5 bases. V gave up 4 bases and J gave up 3 bases, with 10 bases separating them. This CDR3 contains 13 residues. The germline CDR1 and CDR2 sequences are MGHRA and YSYEKL. CDR3 nucleotide sequence: TGCGCCAGCAGCCCCAGGGAATTCTACGAGCAGTACTTC. It specifies CASSPREFYEQYF.

The V and J genes are TRBV30 and TRBJ2-3; 11 nucleotides match TRBD2. The V gene's germline CDR1 is GTSNPN and CDR2 SVGIG (reference sequence). V was pared by 5 bases and J by 7 bases, with 8 bases of the junction left unmatched. This CDR3 has 14 residues. The CDR3 here is CAWGTSGSFNTQYF. The DNA of the CDR3 is TGTGCCTGGGGCACTAGCGGGAGTTTTAATACGCAGTATTTT. Full variable domain (missing parts from reference TRBV30 and TRBJ2-3): SQTIHQWPATLVQPVGSPLSLECTVEGTSNPNLYWYRQAAGRGLQLLFYSVGIGQISSEVPQNLSASRPQDRQFILSSKKLLLSDSGFYLCAWGTSGSFNTQYFGPGTRLTVL.

The rearrangement joins TRBV5-1 to TRBJ1-1; the match to TRBD1 covers 9 bases. Unmatched junction bases numbered 8, after V lost 5 bases and J lost 3 bases. Germline V lookup: CDR1 SGHRS, CDR2 YFSETQ. The CDR3 spans 15 residues. The CDR3 DNA reads as TGCGCCAGCAGTACGACGGACAGGGGTGACACTGAAGCTTTCTTT. This translates into CASSTTDRGDTEAFF. Variable domain in full (rest from reference TRBV5-1 and TRBJ1-1): KAGVTQTPRYLIKTRGQQVTLSCSPISGHRSVSWYQQTPGQGLQFLFEYFSETQRNKGNFPGRFSGRQFSNSRSEMNVSTLELGDSALYLCASSTTDRGDTEAFFGQGTRLTVV.

This chain uses TRBV28 with TRBJ1-5; TRBD1 matches 8 bases. Germline lookup yields CDR1 MDHEN and CDR2 SYDVKM. This CDR3 is built from 17 residues. V trimming: 6 bases; J trimming: 5 bases; junction bases outside the gene matches: 15. The CDR3 loop is CASSRPRGHGEDQPQHF. The DNA for the CDR3 is TGTGCCAGCAGCCGCCCCAGGGGGCACGGGGAGGATCAGCCCCAGCATTTT.